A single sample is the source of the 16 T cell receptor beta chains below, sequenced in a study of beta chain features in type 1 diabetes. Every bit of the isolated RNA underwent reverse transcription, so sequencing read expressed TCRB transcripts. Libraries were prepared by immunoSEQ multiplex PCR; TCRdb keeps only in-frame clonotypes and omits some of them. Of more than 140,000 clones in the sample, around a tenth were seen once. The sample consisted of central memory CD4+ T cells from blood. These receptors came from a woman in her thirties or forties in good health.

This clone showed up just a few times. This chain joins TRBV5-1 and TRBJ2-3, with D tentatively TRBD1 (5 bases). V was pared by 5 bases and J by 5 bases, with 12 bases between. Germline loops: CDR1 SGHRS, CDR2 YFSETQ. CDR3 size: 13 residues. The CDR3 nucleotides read TGCGCCAGCAGGGGTGTAGGGGTAGATACGCAGTATTTT. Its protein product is CASRGVGVDTQYF.

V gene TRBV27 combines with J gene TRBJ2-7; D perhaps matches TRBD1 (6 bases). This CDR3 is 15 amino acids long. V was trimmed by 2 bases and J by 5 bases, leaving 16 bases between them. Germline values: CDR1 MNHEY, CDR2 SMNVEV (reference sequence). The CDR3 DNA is TGTGCCAGCAGTTTAAACCGGGACACAGGCCACGAGCAGTACTTC. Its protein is CASSLNRDTGHEQYF.

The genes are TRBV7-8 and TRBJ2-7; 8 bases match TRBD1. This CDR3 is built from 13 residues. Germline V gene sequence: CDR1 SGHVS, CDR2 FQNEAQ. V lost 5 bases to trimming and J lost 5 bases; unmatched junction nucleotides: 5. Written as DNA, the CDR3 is TGTGCCAGCAGCGGACAGGGAAAAAACGAGCAGTACTTC. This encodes CASSGQGKNEQYF.

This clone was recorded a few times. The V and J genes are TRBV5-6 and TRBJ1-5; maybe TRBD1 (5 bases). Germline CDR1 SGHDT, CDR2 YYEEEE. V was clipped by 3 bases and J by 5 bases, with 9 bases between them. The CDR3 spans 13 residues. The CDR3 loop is CASSYGGDQPQHF. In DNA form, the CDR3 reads TGTGCCAGCAGCTACGGGGGGGATCAGCCCCAGCATTTT.

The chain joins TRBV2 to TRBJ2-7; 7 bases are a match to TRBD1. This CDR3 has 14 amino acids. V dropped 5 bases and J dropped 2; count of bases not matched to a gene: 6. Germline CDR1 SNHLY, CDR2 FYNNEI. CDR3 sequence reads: CASSLGGGTYEQYF. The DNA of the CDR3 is TGTGCCAGCAGTCTAGGGGGCGGTACCTACGAGCAGTACTTC.

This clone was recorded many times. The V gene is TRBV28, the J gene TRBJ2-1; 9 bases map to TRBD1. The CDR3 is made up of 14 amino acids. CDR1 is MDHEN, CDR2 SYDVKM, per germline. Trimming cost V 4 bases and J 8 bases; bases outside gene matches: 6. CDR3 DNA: TGTGCCAGCAGTTCCGGACAGGGGCTGGATGAGCAGTTCTTC. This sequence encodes CASSSGQGLDEQFF. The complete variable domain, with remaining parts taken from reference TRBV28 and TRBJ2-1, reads DVKVTQSSRYLVKRTGEKVFLECVQDMDHENMFWYRQDPGLGLRLIYFSYDVKMKEKGDIPEGYSVSREKKERFSLILESASTNQTSMYLCASSSGQGLDEQFFGPGTRLTVL.

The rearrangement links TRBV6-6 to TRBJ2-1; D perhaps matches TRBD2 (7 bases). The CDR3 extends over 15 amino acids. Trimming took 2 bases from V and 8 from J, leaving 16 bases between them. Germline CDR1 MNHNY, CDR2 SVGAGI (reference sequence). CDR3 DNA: TGTGCCAGCAGTTACGGGCGGGGGCCTAGGTATGAGCAGTTCTTC. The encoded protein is CASSYGRGPRYEQFF.

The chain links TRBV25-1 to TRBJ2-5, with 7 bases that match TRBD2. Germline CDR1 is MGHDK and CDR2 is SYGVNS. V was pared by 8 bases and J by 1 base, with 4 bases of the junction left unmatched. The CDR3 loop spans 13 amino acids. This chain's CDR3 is CASWGGFQETQYF. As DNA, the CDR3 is TGTGCCAGCTGGGGGGGTTTCCAAGAGACCCAGTACTTC.

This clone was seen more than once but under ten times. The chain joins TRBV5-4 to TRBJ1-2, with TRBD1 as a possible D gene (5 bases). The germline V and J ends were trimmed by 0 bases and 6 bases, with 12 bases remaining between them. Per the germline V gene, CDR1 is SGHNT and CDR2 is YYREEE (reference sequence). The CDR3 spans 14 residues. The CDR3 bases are TGTGCCAGCAGCTTGGTCGGGGGATGGGATGGCTACACCTTC. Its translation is CASSLVGGWDGYTF.

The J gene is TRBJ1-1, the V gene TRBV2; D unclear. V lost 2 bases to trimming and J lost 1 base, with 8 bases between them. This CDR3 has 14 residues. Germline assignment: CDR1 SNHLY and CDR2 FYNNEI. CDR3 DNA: TGTGCCAGCAGTGAAAAACACAAGAACACTGAAGCTTTCTTT. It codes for CASSEKHKNTEAFF.

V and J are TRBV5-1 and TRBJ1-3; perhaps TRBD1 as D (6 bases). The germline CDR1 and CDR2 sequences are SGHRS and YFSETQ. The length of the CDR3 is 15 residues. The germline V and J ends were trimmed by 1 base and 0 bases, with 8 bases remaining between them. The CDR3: CASSLSDSSGNTIYF. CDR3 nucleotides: TGCGCCAGCAGCTTGTCGGACAGCTCTGGAAACACCATATATTTT.

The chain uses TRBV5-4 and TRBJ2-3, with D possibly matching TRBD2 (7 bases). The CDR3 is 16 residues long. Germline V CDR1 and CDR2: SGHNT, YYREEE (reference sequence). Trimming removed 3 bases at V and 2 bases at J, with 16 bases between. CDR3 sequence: CASSSGAGAFTDTQYF. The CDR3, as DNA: TGTGCCAGCAGCTCCGGGGCGGGGGCCTTCACAGATACGCAGTATTTT.

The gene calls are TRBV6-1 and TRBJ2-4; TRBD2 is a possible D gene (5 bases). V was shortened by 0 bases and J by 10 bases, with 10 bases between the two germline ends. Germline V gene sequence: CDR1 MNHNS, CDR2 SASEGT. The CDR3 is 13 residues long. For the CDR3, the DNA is TGTGCCAGCAGTGAAGCGCTACAGCGGATTCAGTACTTC. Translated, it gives CASSEALQRIQYF.

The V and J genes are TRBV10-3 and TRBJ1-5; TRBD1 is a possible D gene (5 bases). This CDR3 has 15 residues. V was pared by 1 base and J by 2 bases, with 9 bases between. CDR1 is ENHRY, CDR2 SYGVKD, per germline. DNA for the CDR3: TGTGCCATCAGTGAGTATCAGGGCGGCAATCAGCCCCAGCATTTT. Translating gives CAISEYQGGNQPQHF.

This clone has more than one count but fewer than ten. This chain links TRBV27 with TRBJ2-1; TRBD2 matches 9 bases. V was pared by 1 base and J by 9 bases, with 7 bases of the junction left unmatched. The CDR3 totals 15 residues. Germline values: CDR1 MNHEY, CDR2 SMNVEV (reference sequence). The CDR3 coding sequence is TGTGCCAGCAGTTTATTGGCGGGGGGGCCTTTTGAGCAGTTCTTC. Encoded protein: CASSLLAGGPFEQFF.

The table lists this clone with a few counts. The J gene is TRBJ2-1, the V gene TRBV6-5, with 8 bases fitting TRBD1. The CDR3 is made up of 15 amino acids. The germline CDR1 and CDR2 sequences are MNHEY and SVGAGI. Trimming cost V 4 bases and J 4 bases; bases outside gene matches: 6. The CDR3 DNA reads TGTGCCAGCAGTTTTACAGGGGGACAATACAATGAGCAGTTCTTC. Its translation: CASSFTGGQYNEQFF.